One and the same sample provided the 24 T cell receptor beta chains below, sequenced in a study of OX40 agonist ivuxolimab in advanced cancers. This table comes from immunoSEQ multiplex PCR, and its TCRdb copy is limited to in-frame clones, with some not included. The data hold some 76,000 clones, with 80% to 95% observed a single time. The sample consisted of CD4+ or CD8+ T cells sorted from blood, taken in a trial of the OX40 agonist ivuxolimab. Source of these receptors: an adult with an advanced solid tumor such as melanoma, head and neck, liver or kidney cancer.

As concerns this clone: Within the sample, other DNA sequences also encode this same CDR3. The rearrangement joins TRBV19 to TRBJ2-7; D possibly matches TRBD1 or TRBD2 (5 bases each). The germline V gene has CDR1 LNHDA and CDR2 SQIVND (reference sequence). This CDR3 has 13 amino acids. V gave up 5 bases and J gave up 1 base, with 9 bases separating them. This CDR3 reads CASSPGPSYEQYF. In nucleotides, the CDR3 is TGTGCCAGTAGTCCGGGACCTTCCTACGAGCAGTACTTC.

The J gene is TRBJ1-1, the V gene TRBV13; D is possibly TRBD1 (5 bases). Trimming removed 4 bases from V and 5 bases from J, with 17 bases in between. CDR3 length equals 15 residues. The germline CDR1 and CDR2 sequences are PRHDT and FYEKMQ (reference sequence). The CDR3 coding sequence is TGTGCCAGCAGCTCTCAAGGCGGGGGAGGGACTGAAGCTTTCTTT. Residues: CASSSQGGGGTEAFF. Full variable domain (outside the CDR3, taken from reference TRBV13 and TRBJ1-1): AAGVIQSPRHLIKEKRETATLKCYPIPRHDTVYWYQQGPGQDPQFLISFYEKMQSDKGSIPDRFSAQQFSDYHSELNMSSLELGDSALYFCASSSQGGGGTEAFFGQGTRLTVV.

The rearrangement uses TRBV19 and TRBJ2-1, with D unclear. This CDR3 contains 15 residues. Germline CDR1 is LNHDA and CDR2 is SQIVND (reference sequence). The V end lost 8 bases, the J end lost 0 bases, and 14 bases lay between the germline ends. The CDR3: CASVRTDSSYNEQFF. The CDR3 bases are TGTGCCAGTGTGCGGACCGATAGCTCCTACAATGAGCAGTTCTTC. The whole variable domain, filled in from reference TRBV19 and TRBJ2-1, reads DGGITQSPKYLFRKEGQNVTLSCEQNLNHDAMYWYRQDPGQGLRLIYYSQIVNDFQKGDIAEGYSVSREKKESFPLTVTSAQKNPTAFYLCASVRTDSSYNEQFFGPGTRLTVL.

The CDR3 sequence: CASSRYGGVTDTQYF. The CDR3 DNA sequence: TGTGCCAGCAGCCGGTACGGAGGCGTCACAGATACGCAGTATTTT. V gene TRBV2 combines with J gene TRBJ2-3, with D possibly matching TRBD2 (5 bases). The germline V gene encodes CDR1 SNHLY and CDR2 FYNNEI. Deletions cut 6 bases from V and 2 bases from J, with 15 bases between. The CDR3 runs to 15 residues. Full variable domain (missing parts from reference TRBV2 and TRBJ2-3): EPEVTQTPSHQVTQMGQEVILRCVPISNHLYFYWYRQILGQKVEFLVSFYNNEISEKSEIFDDQFSVERPDGSNFTLKIRSTKLEDSAMYFCASSRYGGVTDTQYFGPGTRLTVL.

CDR3 loop: CASSLVSLGLTNEQFF. The CDR3 DNA reads as TGTGCCAGCAGCTTAGTTAGCTTGGGACTAACGAATGAGCAGTTCTTC. The chain employs TRBV7-2 and TRBJ2-1; 7 nucleotides match TRBD2. With 1 base clipped from V and 7 bases from J, the junction kept 10 bases outside the gene matches. The germline V gene has CDR1 SGHTA and CDR2 FQGNSA. The CDR3 sequence is 16 residues long.

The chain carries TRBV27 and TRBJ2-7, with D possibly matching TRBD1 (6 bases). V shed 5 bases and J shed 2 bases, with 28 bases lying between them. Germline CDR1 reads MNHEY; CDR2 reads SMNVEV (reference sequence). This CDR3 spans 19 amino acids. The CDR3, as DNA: TGTGCCAGCAGTCTAAGGCCCCAGTACAGGGTAGGGGATCCCTACGAGCAGTACTTC. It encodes CASSLRPQYRVGDPYEQYF.

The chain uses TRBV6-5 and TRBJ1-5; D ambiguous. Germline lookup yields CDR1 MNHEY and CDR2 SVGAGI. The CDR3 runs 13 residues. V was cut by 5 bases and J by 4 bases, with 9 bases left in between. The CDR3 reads CASSLSSNQPQHF. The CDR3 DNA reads TGTGCCAGCAGTCTTAGCAGTAATCAGCCCCAGCATTTT.

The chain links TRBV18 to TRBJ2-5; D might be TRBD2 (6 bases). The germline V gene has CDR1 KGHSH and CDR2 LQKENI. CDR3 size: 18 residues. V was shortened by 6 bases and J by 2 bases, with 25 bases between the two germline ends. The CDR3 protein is CASSRVRGSTYQQETQYF. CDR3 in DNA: TGTGCCAGCTCCCGGGTCCGGGGGTCCACTTACCAACAAGAGACCCAGTACTTC.

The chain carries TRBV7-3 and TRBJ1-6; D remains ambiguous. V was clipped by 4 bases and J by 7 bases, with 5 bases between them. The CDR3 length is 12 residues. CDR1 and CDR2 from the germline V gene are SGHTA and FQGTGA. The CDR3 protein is CASSSQNSPLHF. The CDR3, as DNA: TGTGCCAGCAGCTCCCAAAATTCACCCCTCCACTTT. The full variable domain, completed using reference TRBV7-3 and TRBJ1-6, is GAGVSQTPSNKVTEKGKYVELRCDPISGHTALYWYRQSLGQGPEFLIYFQGTGAADDSGLPNDRFFAVRPEGSVSTLKIQRTERGDSAVYLCASSSQNSPLHFGNGTRLTVT.

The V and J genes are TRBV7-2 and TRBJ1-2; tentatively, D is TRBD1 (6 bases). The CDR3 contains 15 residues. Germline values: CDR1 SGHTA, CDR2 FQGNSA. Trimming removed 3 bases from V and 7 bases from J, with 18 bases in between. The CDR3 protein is CASSFLGGALTGYTF. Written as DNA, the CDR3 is TGTGCCAGCAGCTTCTTAGGGGGGGCGCTTACTGGCTACACCTTC.

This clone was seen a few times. In nucleotides, the CDR3 is TGTGCCAGCAGTGACGGGGCTGAGGGAGATACGCAGTATTTT. Its protein product is CASSDGAEGDTQYF. This chain links TRBV6-4 with TRBJ2-3; either TRBD1 or TRBD2 may fit D (5 bases each). The length of the CDR3 is 14 residues. Germline V gene sequence: CDR1 MRHNA, CDR2 SNTAGT. The V end lost 2 bases, the J end lost 5 bases, and 11 bases lay between the germline ends.

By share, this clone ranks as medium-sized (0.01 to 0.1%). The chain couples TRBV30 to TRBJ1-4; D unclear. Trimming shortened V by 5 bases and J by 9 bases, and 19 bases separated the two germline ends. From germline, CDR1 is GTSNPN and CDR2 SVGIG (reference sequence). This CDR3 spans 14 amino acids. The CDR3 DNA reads TGTGCCTGGTCCGAGGGCGTCGGAGATCAAAAACTGTTTTTT. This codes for CAWSEGVGDQKLFF.

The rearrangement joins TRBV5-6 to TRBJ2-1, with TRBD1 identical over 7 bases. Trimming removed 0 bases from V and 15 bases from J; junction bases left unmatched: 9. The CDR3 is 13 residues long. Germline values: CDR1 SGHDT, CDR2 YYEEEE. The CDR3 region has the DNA TGTGCCAGCAGCTTGGTCCGGGGACAGAGGACGTTCTTC. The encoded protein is CASSLVRGQRTFF.

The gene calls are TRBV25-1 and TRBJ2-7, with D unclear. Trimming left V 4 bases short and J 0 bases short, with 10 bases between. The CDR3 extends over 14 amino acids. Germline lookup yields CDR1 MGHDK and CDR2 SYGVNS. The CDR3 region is CASSVKDSSYEQYF. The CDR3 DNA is TGTGCCAGCAGTGTCAAGGATAGCTCCTACGAGCAGTACTTC.

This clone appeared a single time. The CDR3 region is CASSLLRTGGNEQYF. In DNA, the CDR3 is TGTGCCAGCAGCTTACTCAGGACAGGGGGTAACGAGCAGTACTTC. The V call is TRBV7-9, the J call TRBJ2-7, with 10 positions matching TRBD1. The CDR3 contains 15 residues. The V gene's germline CDR1 is SEHNR and CDR2 FQNEAQ (reference sequence). V gave up 2 bases and J gave up 5 bases; unmatched junction bases: 6.

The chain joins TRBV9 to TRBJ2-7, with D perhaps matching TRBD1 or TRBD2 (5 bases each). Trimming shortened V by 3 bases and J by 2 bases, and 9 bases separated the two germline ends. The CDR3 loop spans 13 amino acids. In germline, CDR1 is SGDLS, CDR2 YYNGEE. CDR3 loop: CASSGGAAYEQYF. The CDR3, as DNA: TGTGCCAGCAGCGGAGGGGCTGCCTACGAGCAGTACTTC.

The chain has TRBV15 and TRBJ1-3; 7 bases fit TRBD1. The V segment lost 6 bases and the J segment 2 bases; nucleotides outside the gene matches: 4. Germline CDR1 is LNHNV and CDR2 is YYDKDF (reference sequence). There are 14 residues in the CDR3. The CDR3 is CATREGAAGNTIYF. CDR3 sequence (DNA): TGTGCCACCAGGGAGGGGGCGGCTGGAAACACCATATATTTT.

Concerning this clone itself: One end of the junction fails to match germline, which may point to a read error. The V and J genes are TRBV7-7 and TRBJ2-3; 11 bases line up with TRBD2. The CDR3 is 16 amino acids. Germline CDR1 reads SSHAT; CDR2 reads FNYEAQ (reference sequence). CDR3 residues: CASSMLAGGVADTQYF. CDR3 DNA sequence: TGTGCTAGCAGCATGCTAGCGGGGGGAGTAGCAGATACGCAGTATTTT.

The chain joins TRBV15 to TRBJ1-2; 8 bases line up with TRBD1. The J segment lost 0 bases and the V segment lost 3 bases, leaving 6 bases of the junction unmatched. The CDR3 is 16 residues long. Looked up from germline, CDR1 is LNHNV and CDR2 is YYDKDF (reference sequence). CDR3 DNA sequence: TGTGCCACCAGCAGGGGGACAGGTTTAGCTAACTATGGCTACACCTTC. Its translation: CATSRGTGLANYGYTF.

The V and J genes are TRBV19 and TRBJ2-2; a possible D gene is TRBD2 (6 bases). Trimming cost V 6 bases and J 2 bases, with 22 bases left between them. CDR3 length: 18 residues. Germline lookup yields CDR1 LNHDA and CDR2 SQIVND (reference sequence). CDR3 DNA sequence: TGTGCCAGTAGCACTCTCTTCGGGGGTACAGGCAACACCGGGGAGCTGTTTTTT. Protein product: CASSTLFGGTGNTGELFF.

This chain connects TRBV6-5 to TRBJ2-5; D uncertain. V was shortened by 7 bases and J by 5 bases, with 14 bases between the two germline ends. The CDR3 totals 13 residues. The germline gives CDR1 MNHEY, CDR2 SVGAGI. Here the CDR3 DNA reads TGTGCCAGCACCCGGGCCATGGGGGAGACCCAGTACTTC. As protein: CASTRAMGETQYF.

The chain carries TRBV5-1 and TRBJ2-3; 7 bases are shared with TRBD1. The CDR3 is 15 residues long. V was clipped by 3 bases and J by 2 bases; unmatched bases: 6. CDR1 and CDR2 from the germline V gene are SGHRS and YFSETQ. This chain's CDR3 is CASSSGTEITDTQYF. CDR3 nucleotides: TGCGCCAGCAGCTCAGGGACAGAAATCACAGATACGCAGTATTTT.

CDR3 sequence: CASSRRDSNTGELFF. The CDR3 DNA follows: TGTGCCAGCAGTCGGCGGGACTCCAACACCGGGGAGCTGTTTTTT. The chain uses TRBV25-1 and TRBJ2-2, with a tentative D call TRBD2 (6 bases). Germline V gives CDR1 MGHDK, CDR2 SYGVNS. V shed 5 bases and J shed 2 bases, with 12 bases lying between them. The CDR3 is 15 residues long.

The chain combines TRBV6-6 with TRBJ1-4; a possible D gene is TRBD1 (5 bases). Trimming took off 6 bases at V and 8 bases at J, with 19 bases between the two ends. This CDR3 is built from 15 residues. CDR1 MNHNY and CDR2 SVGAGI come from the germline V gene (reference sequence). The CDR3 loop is CASRDGRVSWEKLFF. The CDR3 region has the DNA TGTGCCAGCAGAGATGGCAGGGTCTCCTGGGAAAAACTGTTTTTT.